This T cell receptor (beta chain) stems from a study of blood T cell repertoires in COVID-19. Turning to the study itself: T cells, B-cell-depleted T cells, or PBMCs provided the cDNA or gDNA that served as material.

The repertoire was sequenced with immunoSEQ multiplex PCR; TCRdb's copy has only in-frame clones and lacks some. The profile shows some 300,000 clones, 70% to 90% of them singletons. The sequence derives from a woman aged 65 to 85 with COVID-19, enrolled during active disease. Input material: peripheral blood.

DNA of the CDR3: TGTGCCAGCAGCTGGAGGACAGCCCGCCAAGAGACCCAGTACTTC. This sequence encodes CASSWRTARQETQYF. V is TRBV7-2 and J is TRBJ2-5; D possibly corresponds to TRBD1 (6 bases). V was trimmed by 4 bases and J by 1 base, leaving 13 bases between them. The V gene's germline CDR1 is SGHTA and CDR2 FQGNSA. The CDR3 is 15 amino acids.